This T cell receptor beta chain was obtained from a study of blood T cell repertoires in COVID-19. The overall study: Sites in the United States, Italy and Spain provided acute and convalescent COVID-19 samples. In each case, the material was cDNA or gDNA derived from T cells, B-cell-depleted T cells, or PBMCs.

Germline values: CDR1 MNHEY, CDR2 SVGAGI. The CDR3 loop spans 12 amino acids. Trimming took 11 bases from V and 9 from J, leaving 17 bases between them. As originally analysed: From reference gene primer amplification, estimates of nucleated cell counts were derived. Here immunoSEQ multiplex PCR was the method, and the copy in TCRdb shows in-frame clones only, minus some. The V and J calls and clone size were taken over from that table, and D and trimming were inferred from the DNA. Of some 87,000 clones listed, over 70% are singletons. This clonotype was obtained from a man aged 80 or over with active or convalescent COVID-19. The genes are TRBV6-5 and TRBJ2-1; D is uncertain. Specimen: peripheral blood. For the CDR3, the DNA is TGTGCCGGTACGTCCGGTTCACGTGAGCAGTTCTTC. Protein: CAGTSGSREQFF.